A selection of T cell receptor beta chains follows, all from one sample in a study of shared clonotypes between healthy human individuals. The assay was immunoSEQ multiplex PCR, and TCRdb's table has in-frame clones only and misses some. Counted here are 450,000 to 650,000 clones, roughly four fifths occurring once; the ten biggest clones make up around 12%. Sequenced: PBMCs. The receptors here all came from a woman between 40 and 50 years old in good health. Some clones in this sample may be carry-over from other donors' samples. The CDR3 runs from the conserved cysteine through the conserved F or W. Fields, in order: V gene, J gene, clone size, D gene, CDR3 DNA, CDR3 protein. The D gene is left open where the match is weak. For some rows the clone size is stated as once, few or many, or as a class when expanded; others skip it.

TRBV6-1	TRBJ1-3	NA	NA	TGTGCCAGTGCCCCGATGTCCTCTGGAAACACCATATATTTT	CASAPMSSGNTIYF
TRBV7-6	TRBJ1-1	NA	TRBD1	TGTGCCAGCAGCTTAGCGGCGACAGGGATCGTTGACACTGAAGCTTTCTTT	CASSLAATGIVDTEAFF
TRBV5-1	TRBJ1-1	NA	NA	TGCGCCAGCAGCACCACGTTGGGTGGCACTGAAGCTTTCTTT	CASSTTLGGTEAFF
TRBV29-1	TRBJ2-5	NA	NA	TGCAGCGTTGGGGTACAGGTACCCCAGTACTTC	CSVGVQVPQYF
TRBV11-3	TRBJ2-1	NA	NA	TGTGCCAGCAGCTTAGGAGGGGATACTAGTTTCGTTGAGCAGTTCTTC	CASSLGGDTSFVEQFF
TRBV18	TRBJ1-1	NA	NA	TGTGCCAGCTCACCAGTGGCAGGTGAAGCTTTCTTT	CASSPVAGEAFF
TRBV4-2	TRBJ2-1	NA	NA	TGTGCCAGCACCGACCGCGCTACGGGAGTCAATGAGCAGTTCTTC	CASTDRATGVNEQFF
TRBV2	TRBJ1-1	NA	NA	TGTGCCAGCAGTCCGTCGGGGGGGCGGAACACTGAAGCTTTCTTT	CASSPSGGRNTEAFF
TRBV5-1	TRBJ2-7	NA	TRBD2	TGCGCCAGCAGCTTGGACACTAGCGGATACGAGCAGTACTTC	CASSLDTSGYEQYF
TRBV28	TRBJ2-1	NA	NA	TGTGCCAGCATAACCAGTTTCAATGAGCAGTTCTTC	CASITSFNEQFF
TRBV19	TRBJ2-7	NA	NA	TGTGCCAGTAGTATAGCCCCGGGCACCTCCTACGAGCAGTACTTC	CASSIAPGTSYEQYF
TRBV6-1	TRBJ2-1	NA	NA	TGTGCCAGCAGTATCCGGTACAATGAGCAGTTCTTC	CASSIRYNEQFF
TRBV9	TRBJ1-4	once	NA	TGTGCCAGCAGCGAGACCTTTCCTGGGCGGCCGGGTAATAATGAAAAACTGTTTTTT	CASSETFPGRPGNNEKLFF
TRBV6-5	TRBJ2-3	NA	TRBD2	TGTGCCAGCAGCCCCTTAGCGGGGGGCACAGATACGCAGTATTTT	CASSPLAGGTDTQYF
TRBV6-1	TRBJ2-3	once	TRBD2	TGTGCCAGCACCCGGGGGGGGCAAGGCACAGATACGCAGTATTTT	CASTRGGQGTDTQYF
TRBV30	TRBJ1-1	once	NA	TGTGCCTGGAATCTTCAAGCGTTGAACACTGAAGCTTTCTTT	CAWNLQALNTEAFF
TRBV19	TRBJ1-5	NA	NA	TGTGCCAGTAAATCCCAGGTGGGCTATCAGCCCCAGCATTTT	CASKSQVGYQPQHF
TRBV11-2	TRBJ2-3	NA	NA	TGTGCCAGCAGCCTACGGGGCGCACCGAGCACAGATACGCAGTATTTT	CASSLRGAPSTDTQYF
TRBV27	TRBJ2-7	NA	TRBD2	TGTGCCCGGGGTGAGACTAGCGGAAACTACTCCTACGAGCAGTACTTC	CARGETSGNYSYEQYF
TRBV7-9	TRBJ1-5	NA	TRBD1	TGTGCCAGCAGCTTAGATCGGGGACAGGGGTTCAATCAGCCCCAGCATTTT	CASSLDRGQGFNQPQHF
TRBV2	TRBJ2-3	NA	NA	TGTGCCAGCAGTGGATGGGTTACAGATACGCAGTATTTT	CASSGWVTDTQYF
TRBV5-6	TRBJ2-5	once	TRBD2	TGTGCCAGCAGGGAACTAGCGGGAGGGAAGGAGACCCAGTACTTC	CASRELAGGKETQYF
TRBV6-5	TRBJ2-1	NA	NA	TGTGCCAGCAGTTACTCGACTAAGAATGAGCAGTTCTTC	CASSYSTKNEQFF
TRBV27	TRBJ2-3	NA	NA	TGTGCCAGCAGTTCACCCGCTTCTTATACGCAGTATTTT	CASSSPASYTQYF
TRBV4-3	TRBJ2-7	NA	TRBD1	TGCGCCAGCACAGTCGGGACAGGGGGCTGGTACGAGCAGTACTTC	CASTVGTGGWYEQYF
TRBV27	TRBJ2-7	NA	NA	TGTGCCAGCAGTTTACAGGGCATCAGCTCCTACGAGCAGTACTTC	CASSLQGISSYEQYF
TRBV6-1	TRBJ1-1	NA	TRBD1	TGTGCCAGCAGTGAGGCTGCAGGGGGCACTGAAGCTTTCTTT	CASSEAAGGTEAFF
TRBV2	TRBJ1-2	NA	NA	TGTGCCAGCAGCGAAACAGGAAACTATGGCTACACCTTC	CASSETGNYGYTF
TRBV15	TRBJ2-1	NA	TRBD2	TGTGCCACCAGTTATAGCGGGAGTGAGCAGTTCTTC	CATSYSGSEQFF
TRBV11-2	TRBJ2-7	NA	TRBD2	TGTGCCAGCAGCTTAGGTCTTAGGTCTAGCGGGGGTTACGAGCAGTACTTC	CASSLGLRSSGGYEQYF
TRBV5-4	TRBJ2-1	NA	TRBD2	TGTGCCAGCAGCCTTACAGAACTAGCGGGCTACAATGAGCAGTTCTTC	CASSLTELAGYNEQFF
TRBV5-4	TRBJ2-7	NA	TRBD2	TGTGCCAGCACCGTTAGCGGGAGCAACTCCTACGAGCAGTACTTC	CASTVSGSNSYEQYF
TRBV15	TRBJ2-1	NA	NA	TGTGCCACCAGCAGAGATTTTAGGGGCACGGGTGTCTCCCGTCAGTTCTTC	CATSRDFRGTGVSRQFF
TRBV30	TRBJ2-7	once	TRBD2	TGTGCCTGGAGTGAGGGACTAGCGGACTACGAGCAGTACTTC	CAWSEGLADYEQYF
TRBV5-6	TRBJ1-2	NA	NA	TGTGCCAGCAGGCAACACGGGGCCGGGGGCTACACCTTC	CASRQHGAGGYTF
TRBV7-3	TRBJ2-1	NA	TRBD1	TGTGCCAGCAGCCTGCTAGGGGGACAGGTCAATGAGCAGTTCTTC	CASSLLGGQVNEQFF
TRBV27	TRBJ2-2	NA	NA	TGTGCCAGCAGTTTATATGGCGGGGAGCTGTTTTTT	CASSLYGGELFF
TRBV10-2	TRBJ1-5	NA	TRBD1	TGCGCCAGCGGTACCGGGACAGGGGGCGCATACAATCAGCCCCAGCATTTT	CASGTGTGGAYNQPQHF
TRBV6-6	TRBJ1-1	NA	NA	TGTGCCAGCATCAACGGAGGGGCGAACACTGAAGCTTTCTTT	CASINGGANTEAFF
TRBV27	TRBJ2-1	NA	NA	TGTGCCAGCAGTCTCCAACCTCCTATCCTCAATGAGCAGTTCTTC	CASSLQPPILNEQFF
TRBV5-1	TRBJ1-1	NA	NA	TGCGCCAGCAGCTTGTCGACATCGAACACTGAAGCTTTCTTT	CASSLSTSNTEAFF
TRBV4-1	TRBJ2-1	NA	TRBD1	TGCGCCAGCGGACAGGGGGTCTCCTACAATGAGCAGTTCTTC	CASGQGVSYNEQFF
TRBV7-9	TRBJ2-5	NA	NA	TGTGCCAGCAGCCCCAGACCCGCCGGGGAGACCCAGTACTTC	CASSPRPAGETQYF